These T cell receptor beta chains were read from a single sample in a study of CD8 T cells in ankylosing spondylitis. TCRdb reprocessed the 5' RACE reads with MiXCR, giving one entry per CDR3 protein. The table has about 230,000 distinct CDR3 sequences, under 8.5% seen once. The sample comprised blood, either unsorted or a sorted T cell fraction (not recorded which). The receptors shown here come from a female donor with ankylosing spondylitis or in good health (not recorded which). Each CDR3 is given with its conserved first and last residue. A D gene is named only where the DNA matches it firmly. The listing skips clone size in some rows; elsewhere it reads once, few, many or a size class.

. many TRBJ2-5 TRBV20-1 CSARGSGLKKETQYF TGCAGTGCTAGAGGCTCGGGACTTAAGAAAGAGACCCAGTACTTC
. many TRBJ1-1 TRBV20-1 CSARTELNTEAFF TGCAGTGCCCGGACCGAACTGAACACTGAAGCTTTCTTT
TRBD2 many TRBJ2-7 TRBV12-3/TRBV12-4 CASSLDTAGPVEQYF TGTGCCAGCAGTTTAGATACAGCGGGACCCGTTGAGCAGTACTTC
. few TRBJ2-1 TRBV11-2 CASSLSSSLYNEQFF TGTGCCAGCAGCTTATCTAGCAGCCTCTACAATGAGCAGTTCTTC
TRBD2 many TRBJ2-7 TRBV11-2 CASRDGLAGPYEQYF TGTGCCAGCAGAGACGGACTAGCGGGTCCCTACGAGCAGTACTTC
TRBD1 many TRBJ1-1 TRBV28 CASSLEGAGNTEAFF TGTGCCAGCAGTTTGGAGGGGGCGGGAAACACTGAAGCTTTCTTT
TRBD2 . TRBJ2-5 TRBV18 CASSPFSGGQETQYF TGTGCCAGCTCACCTTTCAGCGGGGGACAAGAGACCCAGTACTTC
. many TRBJ2-3 TRBV12-3/TRBV12-4 CASRQARDTQYF TGTGCCAGCAGGCAGGCGAGAGATACGCAGTATTTT
. many TRBJ2-3 TRBV29-1 CSGGLGVPADTQYF TGCAGCGGGGGACTGGGCGTCCCCGCAGATACGCAGTATTTT
. many TRBJ1-1 TRBV7-9 CASSLSAGSAFF TGTGCCAGCAGCTTATCCGCAGGGAGCGCTTTCTTT
. many TRBJ1-3 TRBV5-1 CASREGDTIYF TGCGCCAGCAGAGAGGGGGACACCATATATTTT
TRBD1 . TRBJ2-1 TRBV18 CASSPSGQGTHEQFF TGTGCCAGCTCACCATCGGGACAGGGGACCCATGAGCAGTTCTTC
TRBD1 many TRBJ1-1 TRBV7-6 CASSLGTGMNTEAFF TGTGCCAGCAGCTTAGGGACAGGGATGAACACTGAAGCTTTCTTT
. many TRBJ2-7 TRBV10-3 CAISDESGRYYEQYF TGTGCCATCAGTGATGAGAGCGGTCGCTACTACGAGCAGTACTTC
. few TRBJ1-5 TRBV7-2 CASSFQGRSNQPQHF TGTGCCAGCAGCTTCCAGGGGAGAAGCAATCAGCCCCAGCATTTT
. . TRBJ1-2 TRBV20-1 CSARVPAQGESGYTF TGCAGTGCTAGAGTCCCTGCGCAGGGAGAGAGTGGCTACACCTTC
. . TRBJ2-2 TRBV11-2 CASSPKTNTGELFF TGTGCCAGCTCTCCGAAGACTAACACCGGGGAGCTGTTTTTT
. few TRBJ2-5 TRBV10-1 CASGEGGETQYF TGCGCCAGCGGAGAGGGGGGAGAGACCCAGTACTTC
. many TRBJ1-4 TRBV20-1 CSAAPGDKGKLFF TGCAGTGCTGCCCCGGGGGACAAGGGAAAACTGTTTTTT
. . TRBJ2-7 TRBV15 CATSREPGAYEQYF TGTGCCACCAGCAGAGAGCCAGGGGCCTACGAGCAGTACTTC
. many TRBJ1-1 TRBV12-3/TRBV12-4 CASSLRESATEAFF TGTGCCAGCAGTTTACGGGAATCGGCCACTGAAGCTTTCTTT
TRBD1 many TRBJ2-3 TRBV20-1 CSAPGGRVIETDTQYF TGCAGTGCTCCAGGGGGCAGGGTAATAGAAACAGATACGCAGTATTTT
. many TRBJ2-1 TRBV10-3 CAISASAPPNEQFF TGTGCCATCAGTGCGTCGGCGCCGCCAAATGAGCAGTTCTTC
TRBD2 many TRBJ2-1 TRBV25-1 CASSESASGISSYNEQFF TGTGCCAGCAGTGAATCAGCTAGCGGGATAAGCTCCTACAATGAGCAGTTCTTC
. few TRBJ2-2 TRBV7-6 CASSRNSGTATGELFF TGTGCTAGCAGCCGAAACTCCGGGACGGCGACCGGGGAGCTGTTTTTT
. many TRBJ2-7 TRBV12-3/TRBV12-4 CASSFQGGDLLDEQYF TGTGCCAGCAGCTTCCAGGGCGGGGACCTCCTCGACGAGCAGTACTTC
. many TRBJ2-2 TRBV20-1 CSASGTNTGELFF TGCAGTGCTAGCGGTACCAACACCGGGGAGCTGTTTTTT
. many TRBJ1-5 TRBV5-1 CASSLRPGGMEPQHF TGCGCCAGCAGCTTGAGACCGGGAGGAATGGAGCCCCAGCATTTT
TRBD1 . TRBJ2-5 TRBV7-9 CASSLTGKGETQYF TGTGCCAGCAGCTTGACAGGGAAGGGAGAGACCCAGTACTTC
. many TRBJ2-2 TRBV4-3 CASSQDPYTGELFF TGCGCCAGCAGCCAAGATCCTTACACCGGGGAGCTGTTTTTT
. many TRBJ1-1 TRBV7-3 CASSPRGGADTEAFF TGTGCCAGCAGCCCCCGTGGAGGGGCGGACACTGAAGCTTTCTTT
TRBD2 many TRBJ2-7 TRBV7-2 CASTPFGTNHEQYF TGTGCCAGCACCCCTTTTGGGACTAACCACGAGCAGTACTTC
TRBD1 many TRBJ2-7 TRBV2 CASSADRGPYLKYF TGTGCCAGCAGTGCTGACAGGGGCCCTTACCTGAAGTACTTC
. many TRBJ1-1 TRBV27 CASSPLPRTEAFF TGTGCCAGCAGCCCCCTCCCGAGGACTGAAGCTTTCTTT
. . TRBJ2-1 TRBV19 CASSIDAGEQFF TGTGCCAGTAGTATAGACGCGGGGGAGCAGTTCTTC
. few TRBJ1-1 TRBV29-1 CSSQGLANTEAFF TGCAGCTCCCAGGGTTTAGCGAACACTGAAGCTTTCTTT
. . TRBJ2-1 TRBV7-6 CASLGTGGGSSYNEQFF TGTGCCAGCCTGGGAACCGGGGGCGGGAGCTCCTACAATGAGCAGTTCTTC
. few TRBJ1-5 TRBV7-9 CASSAGGDQPQHF TGTGCCAGCAGCGCCGGAGGAGATCAGCCCCAGCATTTT
. many TRBJ2-2 TRBV11-3 CASSKRTGANTGELFF TGTGCCAGCAGCAAAAGGACTGGCGCGAACACCGGGGAGCTGTTTTTT
. many TRBJ1-2 TRBV6-6 CASSQMSNVGYTF TGTGCCAGCAGTCAGATGTCAAACGTGGGCTACACCTTC
. . TRBJ2-6 TRBV7-2 CASSFYRVLSGANVRTF TGTGCCAGCAGTTTCTACCGGGTCCTCTCTGGGGCCAACGTCCGGACTTTC
TRBD1 many TRBJ1-2 TRBV4-3 CASSRDRAQGVDYGYTF TGCGCCAGCAGCCGAGATCGAGCTCAGGGGGTTGACTATGGCTACACCTTC
. few TRBJ2-7 TRBV7-2 CASSLSAEVGQYF TGTGCCAGCAGCCTTAGCGCGGAGGTAGGGCAGTACTTC
TRBD1 many TRBJ1-4 TRBV12-3/TRBV12-4 CASSTGTNEKLFF TGTGCCAGCTCGACAGGGACTAATGAAAAACTGTTTTTT
. few TRBJ2-1 TRBV6-2/TRBV6-3 CASNRDPRLHEQFF TGTGCCAGCAATCGGGACCCCCGCCTTCATGAGCAGTTCTTC
TRBD1 many TRBJ2-1 TRBV10-2 CASSADRGRNEQFF TGCGCCAGCAGTGCGGACAGGGGGAGGAATGAGCAGTTCTTC
. many TRBJ2-5 TRBV2 CASFSRDGQETQYF TGTGCCAGCTTCAGCCGGGACGGTCAAGAGACCCAGTACTTC
TRBD2 few TRBJ2-1 TRBV20-1 CSAPGGLADHNEQFF TGCAGTGCCCCTGGAGGTCTAGCGGACCACAATGAGCAGTTCTTC
. . TRBJ2-1 TRBV13 CASSPVTSQAEQFF TGTGCCAGCAGTCCCGTGACTAGTCAGGCTGAGCAGTTCTTC
. . TRBJ1-2 TRBV7-6 CASSLGQGRYYGYTF TGTGCCAGCAGCTTAGGCCAGGGCCGATACTATGGCTACACCTTC
. many TRBJ2-1 TRBV29-1 CSVELAGRSYNEQFF TGCAGCGTTGAACTCGCAGGCCGCTCCTACAATGAGCAGTTCTTC
. many TRBJ1-1 TRBV20-1 CSAPKQGGMTEAFF TGCAGTGCACCCAAACAGGGCGGGATGACTGAAGCTTTCTTT
. many TRBJ2-1 TRBV6-2/TRBV6-3 CASGRGGLMYNEQFF TGTGCCAGCGGTCGGGGCGGACTGATGTACAATGAGCAGTTCTTC
. many TRBJ1-5 TRBV20-1 CSARDEQSSNQPQHF TGCAGTGCTAGAGATGAACAGTCTAGCAATCAGCCCCAGCATTTT
TRBD1 . TRBJ2-1 TRBV11-2 CASSFRGTGLNEQFF TGTGCCAGCAGCTTTCGAGGGACAGGTCTCAATGAGCAGTTCTTC